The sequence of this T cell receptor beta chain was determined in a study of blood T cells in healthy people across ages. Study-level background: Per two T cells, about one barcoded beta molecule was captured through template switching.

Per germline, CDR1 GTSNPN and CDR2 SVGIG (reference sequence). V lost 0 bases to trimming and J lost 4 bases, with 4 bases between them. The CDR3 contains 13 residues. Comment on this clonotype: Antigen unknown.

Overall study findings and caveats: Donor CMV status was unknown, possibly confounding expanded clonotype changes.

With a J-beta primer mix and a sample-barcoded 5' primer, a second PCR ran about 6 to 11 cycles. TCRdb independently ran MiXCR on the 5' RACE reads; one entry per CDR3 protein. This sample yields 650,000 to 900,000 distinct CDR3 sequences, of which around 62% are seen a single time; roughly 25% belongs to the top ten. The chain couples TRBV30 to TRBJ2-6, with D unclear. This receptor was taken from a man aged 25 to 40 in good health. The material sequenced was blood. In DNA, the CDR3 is TGTGCCTGGAGTGTATTCGGGGCCAACGTCCTGACTTTC. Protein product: CAWSVFGANVLTF.